This T cell receptor (beta chain) is from a study of blood T cell repertoires in COVID-19. Turning to the study itself: Acute and convalescent COVID-19 samples came from the United States, Italy and Spain. The cDNA or gDNA used as material had been derived from T cells, B-cell-depleted T cells, or PBMCs.

Study processing details: For nucleated cells, counts were estimated from reference gene primer amplification. Assay used: immunoSEQ multiplex PCR; TCRdb lists only in-frame clones, some missing. That table supplies the V and J calls and clone size; D and trimming were determined from the DNA. Among 130,000 to 150,000 clones listed, 80% to 90% were seen once. After removal of 0 bases from V and 2 bases from J, the junction contained 7 bases not matched to a gene. Germline-derived CDR1 and CDR2 are MGHRA and YSYEKL. The CDR3 sequence is 17 residues long. Sample: PBMCs or T cells enriched from blood (not recorded which). This receptor was taken from a man in his 60s who had recovered from COVID-19. V usage is TRBV4-1 and J usage is TRBJ1-2; TRBD1 agrees at 9 bases. CDR3 region: CASSQDWDRALNYGYTF. CDR3 coding DNA: TGCGCCAGCAGCCAAGATTGGGACAGGGCCTTAAACTATGGCTACACCTTC.